Listed below are T cell receptor beta chains from one sample, sequenced in a study of shared clonotypes between healthy human individuals. Generated by immunoSEQ multiplex PCR, the TCRdb table keeps only in-frame clones and is missing some. The table records about 1.1 million clones, 70% to 80% of them present only once. The specimen was memory CD4+ T cells from PBMCs. The receptor set was obtained from a man between 18 and 29 years old in good health. Some clones in this sample may be carry-over from other donors' samples. The CDR3 runs from the conserved cysteine through the conserved F or W. The D gene is left open where the match is weak. Size is stated for part of the rows, as once, few or many counts, or as a class when the clone is expanded.

abundance: .
d_gene: TRBD2
v_gene: TRBV6-6
j_gene: TRBJ2-4
CDR3aa: CASSWGLAGALGIQYF
CDR3nt: TGTGCCAGCAGCTGGGGACTAGCGGGGGCTTTGGGCATTCAGTACTTC

abundance: .
d_gene: .
v_gene: TRBV28
j_gene: TRBJ1-5
CDR3aa: CASSSPGQSNQPQHF
CDR3nt: TGTGCCAGCAGTTCCCCCGGACAGAGCAATCAGCCCCAGCATTTT

abundance: .
d_gene: .
v_gene: TRBV19
j_gene: TRBJ2-7
CDR3aa: CASRISRDGTSYEQYF
CDR3nt: TGTGCCAGTAGGATCTCCCGGGACGGAACCTCCTACGAGCAGTACTTC

abundance: .
d_gene: TRBD2
v_gene: TRBV11-3
j_gene: TRBJ2-5
CDR3aa: CASSPWQREGIQETQYF
CDR3nt: TGTGCCAGCAGCCCGTGGCAGCGGGAGGGAATCCAAGAGACCCAGTACTTC

abundance: .
d_gene: TRBD1
v_gene: TRBV28
j_gene: TRBJ1-1
CDR3aa: CASSGTGGGTEAFF
CDR3nt: TGTGCCAGCAGCGGGACAGGGGGCGGAACTGAAGCTTTCTTT

abundance: .
d_gene: .
v_gene: TRBV9
j_gene: TRBJ2-1
CDR3aa: CASSVGSGSSYNEQFF
CDR3nt: TGTGCCAGCAGCGTAGGAAGCGGAAGCTCCTACAATGAGCAGTTCTTC

abundance: .
d_gene: TRBD2
v_gene: TRBV5-4
j_gene: TRBJ2-7
CDR3aa: CASSFGTSGTYEQYF
CDR3nt: TGTGCCAGCAGCTTCGGCACTAGCGGTACCTACGAGCAGTACTTC

abundance: .
d_gene: .
v_gene: TRBV7-2
j_gene: TRBJ1-5
CDR3aa: CASSFMGGERPQHF
CDR3nt: TGTGCCAGCAGCTTTATGGGGGGGGAGAGGCCCCAGCATTTT

abundance: .
d_gene: .
v_gene: TRBV7-7
j_gene: TRBJ2-5
CDR3aa: CASSLGIYQETQYF
CDR3nt: TGTGCCAGCAGCTTAGGTATCTACCAAGAGACCCAGTACTTC

abundance: once
d_gene: .
v_gene: TRBV29-1
j_gene: TRBJ2-5
CDR3aa: CSVARGGGETQYF
CDR3nt: TGCAGCGTCGCAAGGGGGGGTGGAGAGACCCAGTACTTC

abundance: .
d_gene: TRBD2
v_gene: TRBV11-1
j_gene: TRBJ2-5
CDR3aa: CASSQGTSSGTQYF
CDR3nt: TGTGCCAGCAGCCAAGGGACTAGCTCCGGGACCCAGTACTTC

abundance: once
d_gene: TRBD2
v_gene: TRBV5-1
j_gene: TRBJ2-3
CDR3aa: CASSQGTSGSTDTQYF
CDR3nt: TGCGCCAGCAGCCAAGGGACTAGCGGAAGCACAGATACGCAGTATTTT

abundance: .
d_gene: .
v_gene: TRBV6-1
j_gene: TRBJ2-3
CDR3aa: CASIALGKPTDTQYF
CDR3nt: TGTGCCAGCATCGCGTTGGGCAAGCCCACAGATACGCAGTATTTT

abundance: .
d_gene: .
v_gene: TRBV6-1
j_gene: TRBJ2-2
CDR3aa: CASSSRSWTGELFF
CDR3nt: TGTGCCAGCAGTTCCAGATCGTGGACCGGGGAGCTGTTTTTT

abundance: .
d_gene: TRBD1
v_gene: TRBV29-1
j_gene: TRBJ2-7
CDR3aa: CSVLENRGFYEQYF
CDR3nt: TGCAGCGTCCTAGAGAACAGGGGGTTCTACGAGCAGTACTTC

abundance: .
d_gene: .
v_gene: TRBV5-5
j_gene: TRBJ2-1
CDR3aa: CASVERVSSYNEQFF
CDR3nt: TGTGCCAGTGTAGAGCGGGTGAGCTCCTACAATGAGCAGTTCTTC

abundance: .
d_gene: .
v_gene: TRBV14
j_gene: TRBJ2-7
CDR3aa: CASSQGGGSYEQYF
CDR3nt: TGTGCCAGCAGCCAAGGCGGTGGAAGTTACGAGCAGTACTTC

abundance: .
d_gene: .
v_gene: TRBV21-1
j_gene: TRBJ2-6
CDR3aa: CARKSYKDWGQSGANVLTF
CDR3nt: TGTGCCAGAAAATCCTACAAGGATTGGGGCCAGTCTGGGGCCAACGTCCTGACTTTC

abundance: .
d_gene: TRBD2
v_gene: TRBV4-3
j_gene: TRBJ2-5
CDR3aa: CASSQGPRGYQETQYF
CDR3nt: TGCGCCAGCAGCCAAGGCCCGCGGGGGTACCAAGAGACCCAGTACTTC

abundance: .
d_gene: .
v_gene: TRBV2
j_gene: TRBJ2-5
CDR3aa: CASSAIGTQYF
CDR3nt: TGTGCCAGCAGTGCCATTGGGACCCAGTACTTC

abundance: .
d_gene: TRBD1
v_gene: TRBV18
j_gene: TRBJ2-1
CDR3aa: CASSPPVGTANNEQFF
CDR3nt: TGTGCCAGCTCACCACCCGTGGGGACAGCCAACAATGAGCAGTTCTTC

abundance: .
d_gene: .
v_gene: TRBV2
j_gene: TRBJ2-7
CDR3aa: CASKAQGTHYEQYF
CDR3nt: TGTGCCAGCAAGGCACAAGGGACCCACTACGAGCAGTACTTC

abundance: .
d_gene: .
v_gene: TRBV10-3
j_gene: TRBJ2-3
CDR3aa: CAISDDSDRTDTQYF
CDR3nt: TGTGCCATCAGTGATGACAGTGACCGCACAGATACGCAGTATTTT

abundance: .
d_gene: .
v_gene: TRBV5-1
j_gene: TRBJ1-1
CDR3aa: CASSFSANTEAFF
CDR3nt: TGCGCCAGCAGCTTTTCCGCGAACACTGAAGCTTTCTTT

abundance: .
d_gene: TRBD2
v_gene: TRBV2
j_gene: TRBJ2-5
CDR3aa: CASSFGLAPTGTQYF
CDR3nt: TGTGCCAGCAGTTTCGGACTAGCCCCAACGGGGACCCAGTACTTC

abundance: few
d_gene: .
v_gene: TRBV5-1
j_gene: TRBJ2-7
CDR3aa: CASSLGPPTDSYEQYF
CDR3nt: TGCGCCAGCAGCTTGGGACCACCGACGGATTCCTACGAGCAGTACTTC

abundance: few
d_gene: .
v_gene: TRBV5-1
j_gene: TRBJ1-1
CDR3aa: CASSLSRRGNTEAFF
CDR3nt: TGCGCCAGCAGCTTGTCCAGGCGGGGGAACACTGAAGCTTTCTTT

abundance: once
d_gene: TRBD1
v_gene: TRBV28
j_gene: TRBJ1-1
CDR3aa: CASSTGGSPEAFF
CDR3nt: TGTGCCAGCAGTACAGGGGGCTCCCCTGAAGCTTTCTTT

abundance: many
d_gene: .
v_gene: TRBV11-2
j_gene: TRBJ1-1
CDR3aa: CASSLPSGVKEAFF
CDR3nt: TGTGCCAGCAGCTTACCCAGTGGGGTGAAAGAAGCTTTCTTT

abundance: many
d_gene: .
v_gene: TRBV20-1
j_gene: TRBJ1-3
CDR3aa: CSAEAGNTIYF
CDR3nt: TGCAGTGCAGAGGCTGGAAACACCATATATTTT

abundance: .
d_gene: TRBD1
v_gene: TRBV28
j_gene: TRBJ1-5
CDR3aa: CASRPWTGDQPQHF
CDR3nt: TGTGCCAGCAGACCCTGGACAGGGGATCAGCCCCAGCATTTT

abundance: .
d_gene: .
v_gene: TRBV6-5
j_gene: TRBJ2-1
CDR3aa: CASSSGPNRGGEQFF
CDR3nt: TGTGCCAGCAGTTCCGGGCCCAACCGTGGGGGTGAGCAGTTCTTC

abundance: .
d_gene: .
v_gene: TRBV18
j_gene: TRBJ1-5
CDR3aa: CASSPNPLGRSNQPQHF
CDR3nt: TGTGCCAGCTCACCAAACCCGTTAGGGCGTAGCAATCAGCCCCAGCATTTT

abundance: .
d_gene: .
v_gene: TRBV30
j_gene: TRBJ1-1
CDR3aa: CASSKGGWNTEAFF
CDR3nt: TGTGCCTCCTCGAAGGGAGGTTGGAACACTGAAGCTTTCTTT

abundance: once
d_gene: TRBD1
v_gene: TRBV7-8
j_gene: TRBJ1-4
CDR3aa: CASSLALGGSNEKLFF
CDR3nt: TGTGCCAGCAGCTTAGCTCTAGGGGGCTCTAATGAAAAACTGTTTTTT

abundance: .
d_gene: .
v_gene: TRBV5-8
j_gene: TRBJ2-3
CDR3aa: CASSFPGPGASDTQYF
CDR3nt: TGTGCCAGCAGCTTCCCGGGACCGGGTGCCTCCGATACGCAGTATTTT

abundance: .
d_gene: .
v_gene: TRBV2
j_gene: TRBJ2-7
CDR3aa: CASNTGSSYEQYF
CDR3nt: TGTGCCAGCAACACAGGGAGCTCCTACGAGCAGTACTTC